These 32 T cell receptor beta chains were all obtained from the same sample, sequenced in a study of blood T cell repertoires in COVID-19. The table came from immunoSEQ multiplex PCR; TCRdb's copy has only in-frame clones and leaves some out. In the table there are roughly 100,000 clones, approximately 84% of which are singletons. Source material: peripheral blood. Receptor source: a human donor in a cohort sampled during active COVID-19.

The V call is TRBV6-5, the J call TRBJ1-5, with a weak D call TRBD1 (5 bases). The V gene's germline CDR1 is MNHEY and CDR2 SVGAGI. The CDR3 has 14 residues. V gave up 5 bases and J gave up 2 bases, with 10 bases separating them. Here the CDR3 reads CASSTGGGNQPQHF. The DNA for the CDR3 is TGTGCCAGCAGTACTGGGGGGGGCAATCAGCCCCAGCATTTT.

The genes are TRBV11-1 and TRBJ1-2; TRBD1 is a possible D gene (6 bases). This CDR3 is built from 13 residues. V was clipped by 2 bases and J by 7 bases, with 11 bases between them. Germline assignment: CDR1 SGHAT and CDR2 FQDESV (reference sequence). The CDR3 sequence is CASSLSFRGGYTF. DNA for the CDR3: TGTGCCAGCAGCTTATCATTCAGGGGTGGCTACACCTTC.

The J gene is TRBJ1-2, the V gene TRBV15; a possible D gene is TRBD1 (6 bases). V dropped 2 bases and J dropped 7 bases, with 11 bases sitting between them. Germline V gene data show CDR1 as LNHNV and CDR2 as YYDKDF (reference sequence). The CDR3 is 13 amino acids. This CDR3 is CATSRQGLGGYTF. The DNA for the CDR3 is TGTGCCACCAGCAGACAGGGGCTGGGTGGCTACACCTTC.

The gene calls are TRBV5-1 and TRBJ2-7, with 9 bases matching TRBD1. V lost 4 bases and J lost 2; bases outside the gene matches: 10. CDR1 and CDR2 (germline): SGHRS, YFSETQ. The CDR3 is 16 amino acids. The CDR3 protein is CASSPRTGDLTYEQYF. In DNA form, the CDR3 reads TGCGCCAGCAGCCCCCGGACAGGGGACCTTACCTACGAGCAGTACTTC.

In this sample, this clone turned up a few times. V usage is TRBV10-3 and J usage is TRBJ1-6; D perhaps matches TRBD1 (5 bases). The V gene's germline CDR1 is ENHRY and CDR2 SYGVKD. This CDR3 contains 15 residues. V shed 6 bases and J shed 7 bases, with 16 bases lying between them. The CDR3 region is CAIRPGGGENSPLHF. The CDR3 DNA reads TGTGCCATCAGACCGGGGGGGGGTGAGAATTCACCCCTCCACTTT.

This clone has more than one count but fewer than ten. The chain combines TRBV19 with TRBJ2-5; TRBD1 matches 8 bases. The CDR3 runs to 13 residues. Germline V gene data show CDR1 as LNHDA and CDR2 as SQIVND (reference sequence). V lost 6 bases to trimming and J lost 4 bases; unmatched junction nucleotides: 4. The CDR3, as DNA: TGTGCCAGTAGGACGACAGGGGCAGAGACCCAGTACTTC. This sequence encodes CASRTTGAETQYF.

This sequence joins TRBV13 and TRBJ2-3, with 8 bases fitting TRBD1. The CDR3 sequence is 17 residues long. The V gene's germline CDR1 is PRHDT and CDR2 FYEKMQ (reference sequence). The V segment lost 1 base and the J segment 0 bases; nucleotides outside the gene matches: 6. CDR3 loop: CASSLAGTGLSTDTQYF. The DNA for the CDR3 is TGTGCCAGCAGCTTAGCGGGGACAGGACTTAGCACAGATACGCAGTATTTT.

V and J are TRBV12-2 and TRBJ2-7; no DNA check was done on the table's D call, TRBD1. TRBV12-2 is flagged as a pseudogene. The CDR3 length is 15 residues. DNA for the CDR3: TGTGCAAGTCGCCAGGAAGGACAGGGGTTGTACGAGCAGTACTTC. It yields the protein CASRQEGQGLYEQYF.

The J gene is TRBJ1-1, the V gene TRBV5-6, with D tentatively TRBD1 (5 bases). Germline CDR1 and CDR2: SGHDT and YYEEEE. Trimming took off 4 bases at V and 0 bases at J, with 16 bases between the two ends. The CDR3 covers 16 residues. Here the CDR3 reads CASSPRLTAMNTEAFF. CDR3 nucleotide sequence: TGTGCCAGCAGCCCGAGGCTGACAGCCATGAACACTGAAGCTTTCTTT.

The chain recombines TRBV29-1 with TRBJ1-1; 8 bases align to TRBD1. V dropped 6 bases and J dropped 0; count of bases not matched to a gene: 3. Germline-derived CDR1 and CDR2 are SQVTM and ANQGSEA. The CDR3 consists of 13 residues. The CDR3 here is CSVQGGVNTEAFF. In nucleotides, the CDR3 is TGCAGCGTACAGGGGGGAGTGAACACTGAAGCTTTCTTT.

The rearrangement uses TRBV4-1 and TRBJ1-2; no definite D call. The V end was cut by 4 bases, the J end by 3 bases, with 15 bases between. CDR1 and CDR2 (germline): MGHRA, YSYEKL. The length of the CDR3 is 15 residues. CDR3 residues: CASSPFSSGYYGYTF. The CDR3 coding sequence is TGCGCCAGCAGCCCTTTCAGCTCAGGTTACTATGGCTACACCTTC.

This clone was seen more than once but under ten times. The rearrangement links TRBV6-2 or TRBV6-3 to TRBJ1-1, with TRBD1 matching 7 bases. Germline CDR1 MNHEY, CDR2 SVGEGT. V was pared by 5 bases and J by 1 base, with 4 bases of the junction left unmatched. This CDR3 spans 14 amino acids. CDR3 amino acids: CASSLDRANTEAFF. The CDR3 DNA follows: TGTGCCAGCAGTCTCGACAGGGCGAACACTGAAGCTTTCTTT.

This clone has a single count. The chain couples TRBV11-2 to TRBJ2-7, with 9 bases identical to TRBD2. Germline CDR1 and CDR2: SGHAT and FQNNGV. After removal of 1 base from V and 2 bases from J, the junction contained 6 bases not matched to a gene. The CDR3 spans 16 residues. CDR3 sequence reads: CASSLGGSGGTYEQYF. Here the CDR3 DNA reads TGTGCCAGCAGCTTAGGTGGTAGCGGGGGAACCTACGAGCAGTACTTC.

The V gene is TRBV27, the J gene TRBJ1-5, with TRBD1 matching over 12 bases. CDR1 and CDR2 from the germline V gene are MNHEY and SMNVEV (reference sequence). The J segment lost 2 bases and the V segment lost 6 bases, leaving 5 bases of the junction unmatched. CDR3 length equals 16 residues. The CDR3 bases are TGTGCCAGCAGAGGGACAGGGGGCGTTGGCAATCAGCCCCAGCATTTT. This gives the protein CASRGTGGVGNQPQHF.

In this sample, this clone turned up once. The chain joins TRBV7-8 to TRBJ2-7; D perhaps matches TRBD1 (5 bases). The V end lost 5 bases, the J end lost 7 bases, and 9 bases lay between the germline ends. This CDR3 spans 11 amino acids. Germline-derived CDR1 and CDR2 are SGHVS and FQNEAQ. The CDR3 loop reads CASSPDREQYF. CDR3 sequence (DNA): TGTGCCAGCAGCCCAGACAGAGAGCAGTACTTC.

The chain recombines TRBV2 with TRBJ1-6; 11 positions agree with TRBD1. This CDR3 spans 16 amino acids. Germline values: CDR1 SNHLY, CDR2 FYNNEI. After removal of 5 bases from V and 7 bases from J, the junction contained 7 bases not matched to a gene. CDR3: CASSPEGTGGNSPLHF. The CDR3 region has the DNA TGTGCCAGCAGTCCAGAGGGGACAGGGGGAAATTCACCCCTCCACTTT.

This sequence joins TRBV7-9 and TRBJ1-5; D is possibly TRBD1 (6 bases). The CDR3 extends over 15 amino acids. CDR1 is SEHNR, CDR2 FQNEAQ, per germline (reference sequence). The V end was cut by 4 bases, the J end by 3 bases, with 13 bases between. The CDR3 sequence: CASSSRGGVNQPQHF. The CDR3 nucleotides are TGTGCCAGCAGCTCTAGAGGGGGGGTCAATCAGCCCCAGCATTTT.

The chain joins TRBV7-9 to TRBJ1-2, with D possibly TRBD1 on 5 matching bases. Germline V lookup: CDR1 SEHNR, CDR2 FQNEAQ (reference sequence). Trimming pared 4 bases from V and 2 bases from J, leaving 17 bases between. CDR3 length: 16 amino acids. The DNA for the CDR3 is TGTGCCAGCAGCTCCCCGGTGGCAGGGCCAAACTATGGCTACACCTTC. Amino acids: CASSSPVAGPNYGYTF.

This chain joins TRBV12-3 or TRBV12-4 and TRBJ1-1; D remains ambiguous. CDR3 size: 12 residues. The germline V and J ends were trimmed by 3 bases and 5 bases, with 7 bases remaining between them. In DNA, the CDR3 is TGTGCCAGCAGTTTTAGAAAGACTGAAGCTTTCTTT. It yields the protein CASSFRKTEAFF.

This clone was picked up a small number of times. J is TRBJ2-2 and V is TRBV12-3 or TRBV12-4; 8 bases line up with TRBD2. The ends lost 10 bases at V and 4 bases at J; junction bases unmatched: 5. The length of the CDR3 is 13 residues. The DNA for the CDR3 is TGTGCCACGGGGGGGTACAGCACCGGGGAGCTGTTTTTT. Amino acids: CATGGYSTGELFF.

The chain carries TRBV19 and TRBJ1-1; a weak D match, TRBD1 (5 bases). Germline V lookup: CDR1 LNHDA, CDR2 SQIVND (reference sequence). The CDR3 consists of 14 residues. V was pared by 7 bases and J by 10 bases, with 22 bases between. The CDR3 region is CASTFREGALGAFF. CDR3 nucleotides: TGTGCCAGTACCTTTAGGGAAGGGGCTCTGGGAGCTTTCTTT.

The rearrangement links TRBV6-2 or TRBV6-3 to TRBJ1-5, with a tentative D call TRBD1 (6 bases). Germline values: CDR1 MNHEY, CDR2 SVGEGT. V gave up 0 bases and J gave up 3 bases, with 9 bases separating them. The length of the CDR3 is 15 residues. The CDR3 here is CASSYSGAFNQPQHF. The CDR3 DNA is TGTGCCAGCAGTTACTCGGGGGCGTTCAATCAGCCCCAGCATTTT.

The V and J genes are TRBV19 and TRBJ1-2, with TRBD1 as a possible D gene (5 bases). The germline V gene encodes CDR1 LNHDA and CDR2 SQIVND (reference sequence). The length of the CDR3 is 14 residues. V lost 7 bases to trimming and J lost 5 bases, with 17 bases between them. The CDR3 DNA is TGTGCCAGTACCGATGGGGCAGGAGGGTATGGCTACACCTTC. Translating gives CASTDGAGGYGYTF.

CDR3 in amino acids: CASSGFYGYTF. The CDR3 DNA reads as TGTGCCAGCAGCGGTTTTTATGGCTACACCTTC. The chain is built from TRBV25-1 and TRBJ1-2; D is undetermined. V was cut by 6 bases and J by 5 bases, with 7 bases left in between. The length of the CDR3 is 11 residues. CDR1 MGHDK and CDR2 SYGVNS come from the germline V gene.

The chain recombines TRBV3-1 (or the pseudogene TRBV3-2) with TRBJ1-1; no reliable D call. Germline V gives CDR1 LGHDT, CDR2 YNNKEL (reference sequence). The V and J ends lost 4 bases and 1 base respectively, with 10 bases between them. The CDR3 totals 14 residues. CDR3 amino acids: CASSLFGANTEAFF. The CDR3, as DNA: TGTGCCAGCAGCCTTTTCGGAGCGAACACTGAAGCTTTCTTT.

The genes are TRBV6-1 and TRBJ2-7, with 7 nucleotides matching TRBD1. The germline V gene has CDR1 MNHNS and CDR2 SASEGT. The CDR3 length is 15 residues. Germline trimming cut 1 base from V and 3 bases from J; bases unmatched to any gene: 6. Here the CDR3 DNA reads TGTGCCAGCAGTGAAGGATGGGACAGCCTCTACGAGCAGTACTTC. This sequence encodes CASSEGWDSLYEQYF.

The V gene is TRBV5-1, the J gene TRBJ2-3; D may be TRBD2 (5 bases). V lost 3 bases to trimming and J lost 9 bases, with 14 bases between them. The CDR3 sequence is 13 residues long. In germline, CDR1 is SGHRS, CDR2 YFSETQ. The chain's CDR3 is CASSYDHPGTQYF. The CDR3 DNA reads TGCGCCAGCAGCTACGACCACCCGGGGACGCAGTATTTT.

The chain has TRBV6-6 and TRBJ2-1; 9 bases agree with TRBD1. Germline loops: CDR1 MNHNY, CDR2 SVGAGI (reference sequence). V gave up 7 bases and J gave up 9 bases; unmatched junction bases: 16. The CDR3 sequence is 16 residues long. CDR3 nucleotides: TGTGCCAGCACCGCCGCTATCGGGACAGGGAGGGGTGAGCAGTTCTTC. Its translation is CASTAAIGTGRGEQFF.

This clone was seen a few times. The CDR3 coding sequence is TGCGCCAGCAGCACGGGACAGGGCTATGGCTACACCTTC. Its translation is CASSTGQGYGYTF. The rearrangement joins TRBV5-1 to TRBJ1-2, with 9 bases identical to TRBD1. Germline CDR1 SGHRS, CDR2 YFSETQ. The length of the CDR3 is 13 residues. V was clipped by 4 bases and J by 4 bases; unmatched bases: 2.

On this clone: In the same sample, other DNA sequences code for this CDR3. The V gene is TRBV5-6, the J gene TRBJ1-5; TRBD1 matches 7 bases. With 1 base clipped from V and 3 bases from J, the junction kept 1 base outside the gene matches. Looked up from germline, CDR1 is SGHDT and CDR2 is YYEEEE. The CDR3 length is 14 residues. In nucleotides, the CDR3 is TGTGCCAGCAGCTTGACAGGGGCCAATCAGCCCCAGCATTTT. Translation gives CASSLTGANQPQHF.

The CDR3 reads CASTPRPGGEQYF. Written as DNA, the CDR3 is TGTGCCAGCACACCCCGCCCGGGGGGCGAGCAGTACTTC. The J gene is TRBJ2-7, the V gene TRBV2, with 7 bases aligning to TRBD2. CDR1 is SNHLY, CDR2 FYNNEI, per germline. V dropped 7 bases and J dropped 6; count of bases not matched to a gene: 9. CDR3 size: 13 residues.

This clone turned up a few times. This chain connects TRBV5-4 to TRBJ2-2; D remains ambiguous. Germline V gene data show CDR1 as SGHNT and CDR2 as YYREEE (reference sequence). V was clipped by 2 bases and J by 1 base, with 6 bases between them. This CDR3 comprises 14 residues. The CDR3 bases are TGTGCCAGCAGCTTTCGGGTGAACACCGGGGAGCTGTTTTTT. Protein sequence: CASSFRVNTGELFF. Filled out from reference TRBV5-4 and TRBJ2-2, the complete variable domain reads ETGVTQSPTHLIKTRGQQVTLRCSSQSGHNTVSWYQQALGQGPQFIFQYYREEENGRGNFPPRFSGLQFPNYSSELNVNALELDDSALYLCASSFRVNTGELFFGEGSRLTVL.